This is a list of T cell receptor beta chains from one sample in a study of cytomegalovirus exposure and HLA in healthy donors. TCRdb keeps only in-frame clones here, not all; method: immunoSEQ multiplex PCR. In the table there are approximately 140,000 clones, almost 85% of which are singletons. The sample consisted of PBMCs. These receptors were collected from a man aged 18 to 30 in good health and CMV-seropositive. CDR3s include the opening cysteine and the closing phenylalanine or tryptophan. The D gene is left open where the match is weak. Expanded clones get a size class; other rows say once, few or many, or leave the size out.

J gene | V gene | D gene | clone size | CDR3 protein | CDR3 DNA
TRBJ2-5 | TRBV6-4 | . | few | CASSEWGSEETQYF | TGTGCCAGCAGTGAATGGGGCAGCGAAGAGACCCAGTACTTC
TRBJ2-3 | TRBV28 | TRBD2 | . | CASSLRREGLPDTQYF | TGTGCCAGCAGTTTACGGCGGGAGGGCCTCCCAGATACGCAGTATTTT
TRBJ2-1 | TRBV30 | TRBD2 | . | CAWSPGLDSNEQFF | TGTGCCTGGAGCCCGGGACTAGATAGCAATGAGCAGTTCTTC
TRBJ2-1 | TRBV7-8 | . | once | CASSLARLAYNEQFF | TGTGCCAGCAGCTTAGCGCGACTTGCCTACAATGAGCAGTTCTTC
TRBJ2-6 | TRBV28 | TRBD1 | . | CASTAGGQSGANVLTF | TGTGCCAGCACCGCAGGGGGTCAATCTGGGGCCAACGTCCTGACTTTC
TRBJ1-5 | TRBV19 | TRBD1 | . | CASLERQGGQPQHF | TGTGCCAGCCTAGAACGACAGGGGGGTCAGCCCCAGCATTTT
TRBJ2-7 | TRBV19 | TRBD2 | . | CASSAGTSGRDRFYEQYF | TGTGCCAGTAGTGCTGGGACTAGCGGGAGGGATAGATTCTACGAGCAGTACTTC
TRBJ2-7 | TRBV19 | . | . | CASSMGQAYEQYF | TGTGCCAGTAGTATGGGGCAGGCCTACGAGCAGTACTTC
TRBJ1-2 | TRBV27 | TRBD1 | . | CASSWGQGSYGYTF | TGTGCCAGCAGTTGGGGACAGGGTAGCTATGGCTACACCTTC
TRBJ2-3 | TRBV2 | . | . | CASSTRGGTDTQYF | TGTGCCAGCAGTACAAGAGGCGGCACAGATACGCAGTATTTT
TRBJ1-1 | TRBV13 | . | . | CASSRGGLNTNTEAFF | TGTGCCAGCAGCCGCGGGGGGCTCAACACGAACACTGAAGCTTTCTTT
TRBJ1-1 | TRBV28 | TRBD1 | once | CASSPYPAQGVPEAFF | TGTGCCAGCAGCCCATACCCCGCTCAGGGGGTCCCTGAAGCTTTCTTT
TRBJ2-1 | TRBV29-1 | TRBD2 | . | CSVGQRLAGGNEQFF | TGCAGCGTTGGACAAAGACTAGCGGGAGGCAATGAGCAGTTCTTC
TRBJ2-3 | TRBV25-1 | . | . | CASSERGFPAHTQYF | TGTGCCAGCAGTGAAAGAGGCTTCCCTGCCCATACGCAGTATTTT
TRBJ2-7 | TRBV7-9 | . | . | CASSSWTDPYEQYF | TGTGCCAGCAGCTCGTGGACAGACCCTTACGAGCAGTACTTC
TRBJ1-5 | TRBV7-9 | TRBD1 | . | CASSDRGDQPQHF | TGTGCCAGCAGTGACAGGGGGGATCAGCCCCAGCATTTT
TRBJ2-1 | TRBV9 | TRBD1 | . | CASSSLPGQGSNEQFF | TGTGCCAGCAGCTCACTACCGGGACAGGGGAGCAATGAGCAGTTCTTC
TRBJ1-2 | TRBV28 | . | . | CASTLAGVGYGYTF | TGTGCCAGCACCTTGGCAGGGGTAGGGTATGGCTACACCTTC
TRBJ1-1 | TRBV14 | . | . | CASSQPQKNTEAFF | TGTGCCAGCAGCCAACCTCAGAAGAACACTGAAGCTTTCTTT
TRBJ1-2 | TRBV6-1 | . | few | CASYWTGYTF | TGTGCCAGCTATTGGACAGGCTACACCTTC
TRBJ1-1 | TRBV5-4 | . | . | CASSEPGDMNTEAFF | TGTGCCAGCAGCGAGCCAGGGGACATGAACACTGAAGCTTTCTTT
TRBJ2-1 | TRBV7-9 | TRBD1 | . | CASSFRQGAYNEQFF | TGTGCCAGCAGCTTCCGACAGGGGGCTTACAATGAGCAGTTCTTC
TRBJ2-7 | TRBV29-1 | TRBD2 | . | CSVARTSGSDEQYF | TGCAGCGTTGCACGGACTAGCGGGAGCGACGAGCAGTACTTC
TRBJ2-7 | TRBV25-1 | TRBD2 | . | CASSESSGGGQSYEQYF | TGTGCCAGCAGTGAATCCTCCGGGGGGGGTCAATCCTACGAGCAGTACTTC
TRBJ2-1 | TRBV15 | TRBD2 | few | CATSSTLTSGRISYNEQFF | TGTGCCACCAGCAGTACCCTGACTAGCGGGAGGATATCCTACAATGAGCAGTTCTTC
TRBJ2-7 | TRBV28 | TRBD1 | . | CASSRQGYSYEQYF | TGTGCCAGCAGTCGACAGGGCTACTCCTACGAGCAGTACTTC
TRBJ2-7 | TRBV28 | TRBD2 | . | CASSLSGGSSFEQYF | TGTGCCAGCAGTTTATCCGGCGGGAGTAGTTTCGAGCAGTACTTC
TRBJ2-6 | TRBV6-4 | . | . | CASTPRHGANVLTF | TGTGCCAGCACTCCGCGGCATGGGGCCAACGTCCTGACTTTC
TRBJ2-1 | TRBV6-5 | . | . | CASSYGLYNEQFF | TGTGCCAGCAGTTACGGACTCTACAATGAGCAGTTCTTC
TRBJ2-3 | TRBV7-9 | TRBD2 | . | CASSLWASGRTDTQYF | TGTGCCAGCAGCTTATGGGCTAGCGGGAGAACAGATACGCAGTATTTT
TRBJ2-1 | TRBV9 | TRBD1 | . | CASSPQTGAGYNEQFF | TGTGCCAGCAGCCCACAGACAGGGGCAGGCTACAATGAGCAGTTCTTC
TRBJ2-7 | TRBV6-1 | TRBD1 | . | CAGEPGQGVNEQYF | TGTGCCGGAGAGCCGGGACAGGGGGTCAACGAGCAGTACTTC
TRBJ2-1 | TRBV10-1 | . | . | CASSESGRAGNEQFF | TGCGCCAGCAGTGAGTCGGGCAGGGCTGGGAATGAGCAGTTCTTC
TRBJ2-1 | TRBV19 | TRBD2 | . | CASSIYSGSPYNEQFF | TGTGCCAGTAGTATCTATAGCGGGAGCCCCTACAATGAGCAGTTCTTC
TRBJ2-7 | TRBV12-5 | TRBD1 | . | CASGLNAGGESYEQYF | TGTGCTAGTGGTTTGAATGCAGGGGGCGAAAGCTACGAGCAGTACTTC
TRBJ2-7 | TRBV6-1 | . | few | CASSEWQGTYEQYF | TGTGCCAGCAGTGAGTGGCAGGGAACCTACGAGCAGTACTTC
TRBJ2-1 | TRBV1 | . | . | CTSSGSRHNEQFF | TGCACCAGCAGCGGGAGTAGGCACAATGAGCAGTTCTTC
TRBJ2-1 | TRBV10-3 | TRBD2 | . | CAISGTSGRNEQFF | TGTGCCATCAGTGGGACTAGCGGGAGGAATGAGCAGTTCTTC
TRBJ2-7 | TRBV4-1 | . | . | CASSPGTVYEQYF | TGCGCCAGCAGCCCTGGTACAGTCTACGAGCAGTACTTC
TRBJ1-4 | TRBV2 | . | once | CASSRQSSTNEKLFF | TGTGCCAGCTCGAGGCAGTCTTCAACTAATGAAAAACTGTTTTTT
TRBJ2-7 | TRBV7-2 | TRBD2 | . | CASSLDGLAGGAYEQYF | TGTGCCAGCAGCTTAGATGGACTAGCGGGAGGAGCCTACGAGCAGTACTTC
TRBJ1-5 | TRBV19 | TRBD1 | . | CASSTLEGQGWRTQHF | TGTGCCAGTAGTACCCTCGAGGGACAGGGGTGGAGGACCCAGCATTTT